The next 3 T cell receptor beta chains were all read from a single sample in a study of CD8 T cells in Susac syndrome. Random hexamers were used to reverse transcribe an amount of roughly 0.5 to 1 ug RNA. Each CDR3 protein is one row after TCRdb ran MiXCR on the immunoSEQ multiplex PCR reads. The profile shows some 58,000 distinct CDR3 sequences, 95% of them singletons. Sequences were obtained from CD8+ T cells from PBMCs. Receptor source: a human donor with Susac syndrome.

The chain links TRBV4-3 to TRBJ1-1; D is ambiguous. This CDR3 is 16 amino acids long. V lost 0 bases to trimming and J lost 0 bases, with 11 bases between them. Germline values: CDR1 LGHNA, CDR2 YSLEER. CDR3 sequence: CASSQDVDGMNTEAFF. DNA for the CDR3: TGCGCCAGCAGCCAAGATGTTGACGGAATGAACACTGAAGCTTTCTTT.

This chain connects TRBV20-1 to TRBJ1-2; the match to TRBD1 covers 7 bases. Trimming removed 6 bases from V and 7 bases from J; junction bases left unmatched: 2. Germline V gene lookup returns CDR1 DFQATT and CDR2 SNEGSKA (reference sequence). There are 10 residues in the CDR3. The CDR3 reads CSATGVGYTF. For the CDR3, the DNA is TGCAGTGCCACAGGGGTTGGCTACACCTTC.

V is TRBV13 and J is TRBJ2-2; 7 nucleotides align to TRBD1. Trimming at V came to 6 bases and at J to 4 bases, leaving 2 bases not matched to a gene. Germline V gene lookup returns CDR1 PRHDT and CDR2 FYEKMQ (reference sequence). The CDR3 has 13 amino acids. The CDR3 here is CASSYRGTGELFF. The CDR3 bases are TGTGCCAGCAGTTACAGGGGCACCGGGGAGCTGTTTTTT. Based on the CDR3 plus reference TRBV13 and TRBJ2-2, the full variable domain is AAGVIQSPRHLIKEKRETATLKCYPIPRHDTVYWYQQGPGQDPQFLISFYEKMQSDKGSIPDRFSAQQFSDYHSELNMSSLELGDSALYFCASSYRGTGELFFGEGSRLTVL.